The 26 T cell receptor beta chains listed next were all sequenced from one sample in a study of T cell repertoires in cytomegalovirus infection. Their specific antigens are unknown. TCRdb ran MiXCR on the reads and lists one entry per CDR3 protein. The table lists 900,000 to 950,000 distinct CDR3 sequences, about a third of them singletons. Material: cultured CD8+ T cells from PBMCs, obtained from culture after CMV antigen stimulation. Source of these receptors: a human donor in good health (CMV status not recorded). Some clones in this sample may be carry-over from other donors' samples.

This clonotype was seen a handful of times. The chain carries TRBV12-3 or TRBV12-4 and TRBJ2-1; a weak D match, TRBD1 (6 bases). Trimming cost V 7 bases and J 4 bases, with 17 bases left between them. The CDR3 covers 15 residues. The CDR3, as DNA: TGTGCCAGCACCTGGAAGGGGGTTAGTTACAATGAGCAGTTCTTC. Translation gives CASTWKGVSYNEQFF.

The chain has TRBV5-4 and TRBJ2-1; D could derive from TRBD1 or TRBD2 (6 bases each). Germline-derived CDR1 and CDR2 are SGHNT and YYREEE (reference sequence). CDR3 length: 14 residues. With 4 bases removed from V and 5 bases from J, the gap between germline ends came to 13 bases. DNA of the CDR3: TGTGCCAGCAGCCGCGGGACACCTAACAATGAGCAGTTCTTC. It specifies CASSRGTPNNEQFF.

This clonotype was counted a few times. The rearrangement joins TRBV7-9 to TRBJ2-7; 8 bases are a match to TRBD1. The CDR3 totals 16 residues. Looked up from germline, CDR1 is SEHNR and CDR2 is FQNEAQ (reference sequence). Trimming cost V 6 bases and J 3 bases; bases outside gene matches: 13. CDR3: CASSQNRGTRVYEQYF. CDR3 DNA: TGTGCCAGCAGTCAAAACAGGGGGACGCGAGTCTACGAGCAGTACTTC.

This clonotype was seen a few times. The chain has TRBV5-1 and TRBJ2-1, with D possibly called TRBD1 or TRBD2 (5 bases each). Trimming shortened V by 2 bases and J by 0 bases, and 9 bases separated the two germline ends. Germline V gives CDR1 SGHRS, CDR2 YFSETQ. The CDR3 is 15 amino acids. CDR3 amino acids: CASSFEGSSYNEQFF. Here the CDR3 DNA reads TGCGCCAGCAGCTTCGAGGGGAGCTCCTACAATGAGCAGTTCTTC.

The rearrangement joins TRBV28 to TRBJ1-1, with unresolved D. The CDR3 runs 14 residues. Trimming took off 7 bases at V and 0 bases at J, with 12 bases between the two ends. In germline, CDR1 is MDHEN, CDR2 SYDVKM. The CDR3 sequence is CASNELGLNTEAFF. The DNA of the CDR3 is TGTGCCAGCAACGAACTAGGCCTGAACACTGAAGCTTTCTTT.

V usage is TRBV15 and J usage is TRBJ1-2, with D tentatively TRBD1 (5 bases). Germline assignment: CDR1 LNHNV and CDR2 YYDKDF (reference sequence). With 0 bases removed from V and 10 bases from J, the gap between germline ends came to 12 bases. This CDR3 contains 13 residues. CDR3 sequence reads: CATSRDGPGDYTF. CDR3 DNA sequence: TGTGCCACCAGCAGAGATGGTCCGGGGGACTACACCTTC.

The chain couples TRBV2 to TRBJ1-1; unclear D gene. This CDR3 comprises 13 residues. Trimming took off 8 bases at V and 0 bases at J, with 10 bases between the two ends. From germline, CDR1 is SNHLY and CDR2 FYNNEI. As DNA, the CDR3 is TGTGCCAGCCGGGATCCTCTGAACACTGAAGCTTTCTTT. Its protein product is CASRDPLNTEAFF.

This chain connects TRBV7-2 to TRBJ2-2; 8 bases line up with TRBD2. The germline gives CDR1 SGHTA, CDR2 FQGNSA. Trimming at V came to 1 base and at J to 7 bases, leaving 5 bases not matched to a gene. The length of the CDR3 is 15 residues. The CDR3 sequence: CASSLVRGGHGELFF. CDR3 nucleotide sequence: TGTGCCAGCAGCTTAGTACGGGGGGGCCACGGGGAGCTGTTTTTT.

The genes are TRBV27 and TRBJ2-7; weak D call: TRBD2 (5 bases). There are 13 residues in the CDR3. Germline V gene lookup returns CDR1 MNHEY and CDR2 SMNVEV (reference sequence). Trimming removed 2 bases from V and 2 bases from J, with 7 bases in between. The CDR3: CASSLNGAYEQYF. In DNA, the CDR3 is TGTGCCAGCAGTTTAAACGGGGCCTACGAGCAGTACTTC.

This clonotype was counted ten times or more. J is TRBJ2-5 and V is TRBV7-6, with 7 bases fitting TRBD1. CDR3 length equals 16 residues. V lost 5 bases to trimming and J lost 9 bases; unmatched junction nucleotides: 18. Germline loops: CDR1 SGHVS, CDR2 FNYEAQ. The CDR3 reads CASSKSLTGQGVAQYF. CDR3 in DNA: TGTGCCAGCAGCAAAAGCCTGACAGGGCAAGGGGTGGCCCAGTACTTC. The whole variable domain, filled in from reference TRBV7-6 and TRBJ2-5, reads GAGVSQSPRYKVTKRGQDVALRCDPISGHVSLYWYRQALGQGPEFLTYFNYEAQQDKSGLPNDRFSAERPEGSISTLTIQRTEQRDSAMYRCASSKSLTGQGVAQYFGPGTRLLVL.

Many counts were recorded for this clonotype. The chain has TRBV7-2 and TRBJ1-1; 7 nucleotides align to TRBD1. This CDR3 is 15 amino acids long. Trimming removed 1 base from V and 5 bases from J; junction bases left unmatched: 7. Germline V gene sequence: CDR1 SGHTA, CDR2 FQGNSA. The CDR3 sequence: CASSLVSRGITEAFF. CDR3 in DNA: TGTGCCAGCAGCTTAGTATCCAGGGGGATAACTGAAGCTTTCTTT.

The chain combines TRBV7-9 with TRBJ2-7, with TRBD2 identical over 7 bases. The V gene's germline CDR1 is SEHNR and CDR2 FQNEAQ (reference sequence). Trimming at V came to 1 base and at J to 3 bases, leaving 6 bases not matched to a gene. This CDR3 contains 15 residues. DNA for the CDR3: TGTGCCAGCAGCTTAGTCGGGGGGAGCGGCTACGAGCAGTACTTC. This codes for CASSLVGGSGYEQYF.

The genes are TRBV5-6 and TRBJ2-7, with D maybe TRBD2 (5 bases). There are 14 residues in the CDR3. The V and J ends lost 5 bases and 2 bases respectively, with 14 bases between them. Germline V gene data show CDR1 as SGHDT and CDR2 as YYEEEE. The CDR3 loop reads CASSKSGKPYEQYV. CDR3 bases: TGTGCCAGCAGTAAGTCCGGGAAGCCCTACGAGCAGTACGTC.

This clonotype has more than one count but fewer than ten. The V gene is TRBV7-2, the J gene TRBJ2-5; 7 bases align to TRBD2. Germline CDR1 reads SGHTA; CDR2 reads FQGNSA. CDR3 length: 16 residues. The V and J ends lost 6 bases and 5 bases, in that order; junction bases with no gene match: 15. CDR3 sequence: CASSLNGGTAQETQYF. CDR3 nucleotide sequence: TGTGCCAGCAGTTTGAACGGGGGGACGGCACAGGAGACCCAGTACTTC.

Points on this clonotype: The junction and the germline gene differ at one end; a read error may be behind it. The chain has TRBV4-1 and TRBJ1-1; no definite D call. This CDR3 comprises 14 residues. From germline, CDR1 is MGHRA and CDR2 YSYEKL. CDR3 nucleotide sequence: TGCACCAGCAGCCAAGAAGGGTCGAACACTGAAGCTTTCTTT. It yields the protein CTSSQEGSNTEAFF.

The V call is TRBV4-1, the J call TRBJ2-2; a possible D gene is TRBD1 (6 bases). The CDR3 runs 15 residues. Germline CDR1 MGHRA, CDR2 YSYEKL. V was pared by 4 bases and J by 7 bases, with 16 bases between. The CDR3 coding sequence is TGCGCCAGCAGCCCGGGGACACCACTTCTCGGGGAGCTGTTTTTT. This sequence encodes CASSPGTPLLGELFF.

There are a few counts of this clonotype. This chain links TRBV27 with TRBJ1-5, with D unresolved. Between the trimmed V and J ends, which lost 7 bases and 4 bases, there was a span of 20 bases. The germline V gene encodes CDR1 MNHEY and CDR2 SMNVEV (reference sequence). The CDR3 spans 16 residues. As DNA, the CDR3 is TGTGCCAGCACATCCGAAAAGGACCCTCCGAATCAGCCCCAGCATTTT. Translated, it gives CASTSEKDPPNQPQHF.

The chain combines TRBV5-1 with TRBJ2-7, with D possibly TRBD2 on 6 matching bases. This CDR3 spans 16 amino acids. The germline V gene encodes CDR1 SGHRS and CDR2 YFSETQ. Deletions cut 0 bases from V and 3 bases from J, with 16 bases between. CDR3 DNA sequence: TGCGCCAGCAGCTTGGAATACGCGGGAAAAGGCTACGAGCAGTACTTC. Translation gives CASSLEYAGKGYEQYF.

This clonotype was counted ten times or more. J is TRBJ1-4 and V is TRBV12-3 or TRBV12-4; D perhaps matches TRBD1 (5 bases). Trimming pared 6 bases from V and 8 bases from J, leaving 22 bases between. This CDR3 comprises 16 residues. CDR3 amino acids: CASSSYLSMEGEKLFF. The CDR3 DNA follows: TGTGCCAGCAGCTCTTACCTATCCATGGAGGGGGAAAAACTGTTTTTT.

This clonotype came up once. This may stem from a read error, because a much larger clone lies one nucleotide away. This chain's CDR3 is CASIWDRGTDTQYF. DNA of the CDR3: TGTGCCAGCATCTGGGACAGAGGCACAGATACGCAGTATTTT. The chain is built from TRBV28 and TRBJ2-3; 7 bases agree with TRBD1. Germline trimming cut 7 bases from V and 1 base from J; bases unmatched to any gene: 5. The CDR3 runs 14 residues. The germline gives CDR1 MDHEN, CDR2 SYDVKM.

This clonotype has ten or more counts. The chain carries TRBV7-9 and TRBJ2-1, with D perhaps matching TRBD1 (5 bases). Germline-derived CDR1 and CDR2 are SEHNR and FQNEAQ (reference sequence). CDR3 length: 16 amino acids. The V end lost 5 bases, the J end lost 5 bases, and 19 bases lay between the germline ends. CDR3 region: CASSPPPLTANNEQFF. The CDR3 coding sequence is TGTGCCAGCAGCCCACCCCCCTTGACAGCAAACAATGAGCAGTTCTTC. Supplemented by reference TRBV7-9 and TRBJ2-1, the full variable domain reads DTGVSQNPRHKITKRGQNVTFRCDPISEHNRLYWYRQTLGQGPEFLTYFQNEAQLEKSRLLSDRFSAERPKGSFSTLEIQRTEQGDSAMYLCASSPPPLTANNEQFFGPGTRLTVL.

On this clonotype itself: This may come from a read error, since a much larger clone is one base off. V is TRBV7-3 and J is TRBJ2-1; D remains unclear. The germline V gene encodes CDR1 SGHTA and CDR2 FQGTGA. There are 14 residues in the CDR3. In DNA, the CDR3 is TGTGCCAGCAGCCCCGATGGCGCCTACGATGAGCAGTTCTTC. It codes for CASSPDGAYDEQFF. The full variable domain, rest sourced from reference TRBV7-3 and TRBJ2-1, is GAGVSQTPSNKVTEKGKYVELRCDPISGHTALYWYRQSLGQGPEFLIYFQGTGAADDSGLPNDRFFAVRPEGSVSTLKIQRTERGDSAVYLCASSPDGAYDEQFFGPGTRLTVL.

The J gene is TRBJ2-1, the V gene TRBV4-1; 13 bases fit TRBD2. Per germline, CDR1 MGHRA and CDR2 YSYEKL. With 0 bases clipped from V and 8 bases from J, the junction kept 4 bases outside the gene matches. This CDR3 is built from 16 residues. CDR3 coding DNA: TGCGCCAGCAGCCAAGATGGACTAGCGGGGGTGGATGAGCAGTTCTTC. Protein: CASSQDGLAGVDEQFF.

This clonotype appeared many times. The chain uses TRBV7-3 and TRBJ2-1, with D possibly being TRBD2 (5 bases). CDR1 is SGHTA, CDR2 FQGTGA, per germline. The V gene lost 1 base and the J gene lost 4 bases, with 23 bases spanning the gap. This CDR3 contains 19 residues. The CDR3 coding sequence is TGTGCCAGCAGCTTAAATGGGCGGGTGGGCCTAACGTCTTACAATGAGCAGTTCTTC. Its translation is CASSLNGRVGLTSYNEQFF. The variable domain in full, with the rest retrieved from reference TRBV7-3 and TRBJ2-1, is GAGVSQTPSNKVTEKGKYVELRCDPISGHTALYWYRQSLGQGPEFLIYFQGTGAADDSGLPNDRFFAVRPEGSVSTLKIQRTERGDSAVYLCASSLNGRVGLTSYNEQFFGPGTRLTVL.

The chain combines TRBV6-6 with TRBJ2-5; TRBD2 aligns across 13 bases. Germline V lookup: CDR1 MNHNY, CDR2 SVGAGI (reference sequence). This CDR3 region has 18 residues. The J segment lost 1 base and the V segment lost 5 bases, leaving 10 bases of the junction unmatched. The CDR3 loop reads CASSLWTSGGLFQETQYF. CDR3 coding DNA: TGTGCCAGCAGTCTCTGGACTAGCGGGGGCCTATTCCAAGAGACCCAGTACTTC.

The rearrangement joins TRBV6-2 or TRBV6-3 to TRBJ2-7; 8 bases match TRBD1. The CDR3 runs to 15 residues. The V gene end was trimmed by 4 bases and the J gene end by 3 bases; junction bases not matched to a gene: 8. The germline V gene has CDR1 MNHEY and CDR2 SVGEGT. The CDR3 DNA reads as TGTGCCAGCAGTTCAGCCGGGACAGGAATCTACGAGCAGTACGTC. This encodes CASSSAGTGIYEQYV.